The 21 T cell receptor beta chains reported below all come from one sample, sequenced in a study of blood T cell repertoires in COVID-19. This table comes from immunoSEQ multiplex PCR, and its TCRdb copy is limited to in-frame clones, with some not included. The profile shows a few hundred thousand clones, around 84% of them singletons. The sample taken for sequencing was peripheral blood. These receptors all come from a woman aged 40-49 years who had recovered from COVID-19.

The genes are TRBV28 and TRBJ1-1; TRBD1 agrees at 7 bases. CDR3 length: 13 amino acids. J lost 3 bases, V lost 5 bases, and 3 bases had no gene match. Per germline, CDR1 MDHEN and CDR2 SYDVKM. CDR3 nucleotides: TGTGCCAGCAGTCAACAGGGGTACACTGAAGCTTTCTTT. Translating gives CASSQQGYTEAFF.

This sequence joins TRBV5-1 and TRBJ1-1; no clear D. The CDR3 is 20 residues long. The germline V and J ends were trimmed by 5 bases and 5 bases, with 34 bases remaining between them. CDR1 is SGHRS and CDR2 is YFSETQ in the germline V gene. The CDR3 DNA reads as TGCGCCAGCAGTTACGTGGAAATGGGGAGCTCTTGGCTCGGCCGGACTGAAGCTTTCTTT. Its protein product is CASSYVEMGSSWLGRTEAFF. The full variable domain, with the rest looked up from reference TRBV5-1 and TRBJ1-1, is KAGVTQTPRYLIKTRGQQVTLSCSPISGHRSVSWYQQTPGQGLQFLFEYFSETQRNKGNFPGRFSGRQFSNSRSEMNVSTLELGDSALYLCASSYVEMGSSWLGRTEAFFGQGTRLTVV.

Comments on this clone: This CDR3 is also generated by other DNA sequences in the sample. V gene TRBV6-5 combines with J gene TRBJ1-2, with 8 bases fitting TRBD1. Germline trimming cut 5 bases from V and 8 bases from J; bases unmatched to any gene: 10. This CDR3 is built from 14 residues. Germline V gene data show CDR1 as MNHEY and CDR2 as SVGAGI. The CDR3 bases are TGTGCCAGCAGTCAAACAGGGGGTTCGAGAGGCTACACCTTC. It is translated as CASSQTGGSRGYTF.

This clone was detected once. The rearrangement joins TRBV19 to TRBJ1-2, with D uncertain. Germline V gene data show CDR1 as LNHDA and CDR2 as SQIVND (reference sequence). V was clipped by 1 base and J by 0 bases, with 6 bases between them. The length of the CDR3 is 14 residues. CDR3 in amino acids: CASSIGGSNYGYTF. CDR3 bases: TGTGCCAGTAGTATAGGAGGGTCTAACTATGGCTACACCTTC.

The chain has TRBV24-1 and TRBJ1-1, with D unresolved. There are 13 residues in the CDR3. Trimming left V 7 bases short and J 3 bases short, with 11 bases between. Germline loops: CDR1 KGHDR, CDR2 SFDVKD. CDR3 sequence (DNA): TGTGCCACCAGGGGCCAGGCTGACACTGAAGCTTTCTTT. As protein: CATRGQADTEAFF.

The chain's CDR3 is CASRTSSGPTGELFF. CDR3 nucleotides: TGTGCCAGTAGGACTTCTAGCGGTCCCACCGGGGAGCTGTTTTTT. The chain joins TRBV19 to TRBJ2-2, with 7 positions matching TRBD2. V lost 6 bases, J lost 4 bases, and 8 bases stayed unmatched. This CDR3 is built from 15 residues. CDR1 and CDR2 (germline): LNHDA, SQIVND (reference sequence).

The chain has TRBV7-9 and TRBJ1-3; D is unresolved. The CDR3 is 14 residues long. V lost 4 bases to trimming and J lost 2 bases, with 9 bases between them. The germline V gene encodes CDR1 SEHNR and CDR2 FQNEAQ (reference sequence). CDR3 protein: CASSSKTAGNTIYF. Written as DNA, the CDR3 is TGTGCCAGCAGCTCCAAGACTGCTGGAAACACCATATATTTT.

In its sample, this clone was seen a few times. At one end, the junction sequence differs from germline, possibly due to a read error. V and J are TRBV5-1 and TRBJ2-5, with no clear D. The CDR3 is 13 residues long. The germline V gene has CDR1 SGHRS and CDR2 YFSETQ. The CDR3 nucleotides are TGCGCCAGCAGCTCGCAACTACAAGAGAGCCAGTACTTC. This gives the protein CASSSQLQESQYF.

The rearrangement joins TRBV28 to TRBJ2-7, with D possibly matching TRBD1 (6 bases). V was clipped by 2 bases and J by 9 bases, with 17 bases between them. The V gene's germline CDR1 is MDHEN and CDR2 SYDVKM. The CDR3 consists of 14 residues. CDR3 loop: CASSLPERQGRQYF. The CDR3 DNA follows: TGTGCCAGCAGTTTACCGGAGCGGCAGGGGAGGCAGTACTTC. Full variable domain (missing parts from reference TRBV28 and TRBJ2-7): DVKVTQSSRYLVKRTGEKVFLECVQDMDHENMFWYRQDPGLGLRLIYFSYDVKMKEKGDIPEGYSVSREKKERFSLILESASTNQTSMYLCASSLPERQGRQYFGPGTRLTVT.

The rearrangement joins TRBV2 to TRBJ2-7; 8 nucleotides agree with TRBD1. CDR1 and CDR2 from the germline V gene are SNHLY and FYNNEI. The CDR3 totals 16 residues. V shed 6 bases, J shed 5 bases, and the junction held 15 bases outside the gene matches. CDR3: CASSDRLGQGSHEQYF. CDR3 DNA sequence: TGTGCCAGCAGCGATCGCCTCGGACAGGGAAGCCACGAGCAGTACTTC.

A few counts support this clone. The V and J genes are TRBV30 and TRBJ1-2; the D gene is possibly TRBD1 (5 bases). The V and J ends lost 1 base and 8 bases respectively, with 17 bases between them. Germline V gene lookup returns CDR1 GTSNPN and CDR2 SVGIG (reference sequence). The CDR3 runs to 14 residues. The CDR3 spells CAWSAWRGMGGYTF. The CDR3 DNA reads TGTGCCTGGAGTGCTTGGAGGGGAATGGGAGGCTACACCTTC. The full variable domain, completed using reference TRBV30 and TRBJ1-2, is SQTIHQWPATLVQPVGSPLSLECTVEGTSNPNLYWYRQAAGRGLQLLFYSVGIGQISSEVPQNLSASRPQDRQFILSSKKLLLSDSGFYLCAWSAWRGMGGYTFGSGTRLTVV.

The gene calls are TRBV3-1 (or the pseudogene TRBV3-2) and TRBJ1-2; D is ambiguous. The CDR3 totals 17 residues. The V gene's germline CDR1 is LGHDT and CDR2 YNNKEL (reference sequence). V was clipped by 0 bases and J by 5 bases, with 19 bases between them. This CDR3 is CASSQDKQEVSRYGYTF. In DNA, the CDR3 is TGTGCCAGCAGCCAAGATAAGCAGGAGGTTTCGAGGTATGGCTACACCTTC.

The V gene is TRBV27, the J gene TRBJ1-5, with D possibly TRBD1 on 6 matching bases. Deletions cut 1 base from V and 3 bases from J, with 10 bases between. The CDR3 has 15 amino acids. CDR1 and CDR2 from the germline V gene are MNHEY and SMNVEV (reference sequence). CDR3 residues: CASSLLGGANQPQHF. CDR3 DNA sequence: TGTGCCAGCAGTTTATTGGGGGGGGCCAATCAGCCCCAGCATTTT.

The V call is TRBV2, the J call TRBJ1-4; the D is unclear. CDR1 is SNHLY and CDR2 is FYNNEI in the germline V gene. The ends were cut back, 6 bases at V and 5 bases at J, with 10 bases in the middle. CDR3 size: 13 residues. For the CDR3, the DNA is TGTGCCAGCAGCGCGGAGCAGAATGAAAAACTGTTTTTT. It is translated as CASSAEQNEKLFF.

The chain is built from TRBV6-5 and TRBJ1-6, with a weak D call TRBD1 (6 bases). Germline CDR1 is MNHEY and CDR2 is SVGAGI. The CDR3 totals 16 residues. The V end was cut by 4 bases, the J end by 3 bases, with 13 bases between. CDR3 DNA sequence: TGTGCCAGCAGTTCGTGGGTGGACAGCTATAATTCACCCCTCCACTTT. The encoded protein is CASSSWVDSYNSPLHF.

The sample holds one count of this clone. The chain carries TRBV12-3 or TRBV12-4 and TRBJ2-5; weak D call: TRBD2 (5 bases). V gave up 2 bases and J gave up 6 bases, with 10 bases separating them. The CDR3 totals 13 residues. The CDR3 protein is CASSLIATKTQYF. DNA of the CDR3: TGTGCCAGCAGTTTAATAGCGACGAAGACCCAGTACTTC.

This clone was detected only a few times. V and J are TRBV28 and TRBJ2-3, with TRBD2 identical over 7 bases. Trimming cost V 8 bases and J 1 base; bases outside gene matches: 12. The CDR3 has 16 residues. Germline V gene data show CDR1 as MDHEN and CDR2 as SYDVKM. CDR3 nucleotides: TGTGCCAGCCCCCCGCGGGAGTCCAGGCGCACAGATACGCAGTATTTT. Translated, it gives CASPPRESRRTDTQYF. Complete variable domain (other parts from reference TRBV28 and TRBJ2-3): DVKVTQSSRYLVKRTGEKVFLECVQDMDHENMFWYRQDPGLGLRLIYFSYDVKMKEKGDIPEGYSVSREKKERFSLILESASTNQTSMYLCASPPRESRRTDTQYFGPGTRLTVL.

J is TRBJ2-1 and V is TRBV28; 7 nucleotides agree with TRBD1. The germline gives CDR1 MDHEN, CDR2 SYDVKM. The CDR3 runs 15 residues. V shed 8 bases, J shed 2 bases, and the junction held 9 bases outside the gene matches. The CDR3 DNA is TGTGCCAGCCTGAACAGGGGTGTGACCTACAATGAGCAGTTCTTC. Amino acids: CASLNRGVTYNEQFF.

This clone appeared once. The chain recombines TRBV19 with TRBJ1-5, with D unclear. Trimming took 3 bases from V and 0 from J, leaving 9 bases between them. The CDR3 is 15 amino acids. CDR1 LNHDA and CDR2 SQIVND come from the germline V gene (reference sequence). The CDR3, as DNA: TGTGCCAGTAGTATCGAGGGTTATAGCAATCAGCCCCAGCATTTT. It codes for CASSIEGYSNQPQHF.

The chain employs TRBV11-3 and TRBJ2-5; 8 bases are shared with TRBD1. The CDR3 loop spans 14 amino acids. The ends lost 6 bases at V and 2 bases at J; junction bases unmatched: 5. CDR1 is SGHNT, CDR2 YENEEA, per germline. CDR3 in amino acids: CASSRTGGQETQYF. The CDR3 DNA sequence: TGTGCCAGCAGTCGTACAGGGGGACAAGAGACCCAGTACTTC.

The rearrangement links TRBV7-2 to TRBJ1-3; D is perhaps TRBD1 (5 bases). From germline, CDR1 is SGHTA and CDR2 FQGNSA. Trimming stripped 5 bases from V and 0 bases from J, with 14 bases between. The CDR3 length is 16 residues. CDR3: CASSPRGPHSGNTIYF. The CDR3, as DNA: TGTGCCAGCAGCCCGCGGGGACCCCACTCTGGAAACACCATATATTTT. Variable domain in full (rest from reference TRBV7-2 and TRBJ1-3): GAGVSQSPSNKVTEKGKDVELRCDPISGHTALYWYRQSLGQGLEFLIYFQGNSAPDKSGLPSDRFSAERTGGSVSTLTIQRTQQEDSAVYLCASSPRGPHSGNTIYFGEGSWLTVV.